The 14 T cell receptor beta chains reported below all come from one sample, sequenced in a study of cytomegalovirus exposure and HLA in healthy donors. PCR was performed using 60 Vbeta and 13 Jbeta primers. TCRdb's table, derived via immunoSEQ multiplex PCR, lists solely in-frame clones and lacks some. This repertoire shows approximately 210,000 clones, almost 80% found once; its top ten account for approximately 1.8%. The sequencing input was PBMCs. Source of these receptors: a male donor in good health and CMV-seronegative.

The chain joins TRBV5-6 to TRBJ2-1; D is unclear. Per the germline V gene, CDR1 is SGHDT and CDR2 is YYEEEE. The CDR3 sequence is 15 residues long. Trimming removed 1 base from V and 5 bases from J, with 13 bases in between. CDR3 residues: CASSLRGSRDNEQFF. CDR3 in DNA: TGTGCCAGCAGCTTGCGTGGTTCTCGAGACAATGAGCAGTTCTTC.

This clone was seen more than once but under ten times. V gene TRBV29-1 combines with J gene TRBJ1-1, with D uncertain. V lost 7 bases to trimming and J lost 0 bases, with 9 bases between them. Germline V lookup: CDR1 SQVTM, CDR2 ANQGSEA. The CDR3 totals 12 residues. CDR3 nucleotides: TGCAGCGCGAGTGAGATGAACACTGAAGCTTTCTTT. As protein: CSASEMNTEAFF.

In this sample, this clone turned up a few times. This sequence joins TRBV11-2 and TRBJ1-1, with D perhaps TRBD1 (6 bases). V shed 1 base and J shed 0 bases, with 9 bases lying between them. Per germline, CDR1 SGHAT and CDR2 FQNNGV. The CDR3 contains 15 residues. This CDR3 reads CASSLVDRLNTEAFF. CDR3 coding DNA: TGTGCCAGCAGCTTAGTAGACAGGCTGAACACTGAAGCTTTCTTT.

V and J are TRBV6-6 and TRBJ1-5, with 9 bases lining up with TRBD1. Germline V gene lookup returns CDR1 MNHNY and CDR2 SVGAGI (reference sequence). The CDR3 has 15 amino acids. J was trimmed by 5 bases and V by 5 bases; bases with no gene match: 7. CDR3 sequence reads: CASSRTGTGYQPQHF. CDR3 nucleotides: TGTGCCAGCAGTAGAACCGGGACAGGGTATCAGCCCCAGCATTTT.

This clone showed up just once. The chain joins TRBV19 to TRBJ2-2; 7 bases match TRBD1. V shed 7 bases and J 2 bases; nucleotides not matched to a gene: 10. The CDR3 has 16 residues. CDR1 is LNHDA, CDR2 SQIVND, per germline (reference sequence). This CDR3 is CASIASDRINTGELFF. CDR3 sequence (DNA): TGTGCCAGTATTGCCTCGGACAGGATAAACACCGGGGAGCTGTTTTTT. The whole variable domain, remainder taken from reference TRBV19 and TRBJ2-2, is DGGITQSPKYLFRKEGQNVTLSCEQNLNHDAMYWYRQDPGQGLRLIYYSQIVNDFQKGDIAEGYSVSREKKESFPLTVTSAQKNPTAFYLCASIASDRINTGELFFGEGSRLTVL.

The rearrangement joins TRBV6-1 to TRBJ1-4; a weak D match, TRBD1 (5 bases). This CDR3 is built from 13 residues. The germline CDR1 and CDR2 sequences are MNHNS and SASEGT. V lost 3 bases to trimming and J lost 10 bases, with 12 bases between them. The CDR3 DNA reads TGTGCCAGCAGTGAGGGGCCGGGTGGAAAACTGTTTTTT. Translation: CASSEGPGGKLFF.

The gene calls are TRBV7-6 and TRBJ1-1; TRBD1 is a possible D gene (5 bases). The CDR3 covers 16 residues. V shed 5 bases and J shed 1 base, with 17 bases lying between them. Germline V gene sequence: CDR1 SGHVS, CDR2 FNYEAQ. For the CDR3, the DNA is TGTGCCAGCAGCCCGCGAGCAGGGTTACGGAACACTGAAGCTTTCTTT. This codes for CASSPRAGLRNTEAFF. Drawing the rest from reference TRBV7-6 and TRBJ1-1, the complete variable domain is GAGVSQSPRYKVTKRGQDVALRCDPISGHVSLYWYRQALGQGPEFLTYFNYEAQQDKSGLPNDRFSAERPEGSISTLTIQRTEQRDSAMYRCASSPRAGLRNTEAFFGQGTRLTVV.

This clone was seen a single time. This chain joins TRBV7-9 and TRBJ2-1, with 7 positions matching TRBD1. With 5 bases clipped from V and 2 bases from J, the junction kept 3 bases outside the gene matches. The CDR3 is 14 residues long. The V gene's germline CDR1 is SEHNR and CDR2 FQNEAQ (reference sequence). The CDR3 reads CASSPGQPYNEQFF. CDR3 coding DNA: TGTGCCAGCAGCCCGGGACAGCCCTACAATGAGCAGTTCTTC.

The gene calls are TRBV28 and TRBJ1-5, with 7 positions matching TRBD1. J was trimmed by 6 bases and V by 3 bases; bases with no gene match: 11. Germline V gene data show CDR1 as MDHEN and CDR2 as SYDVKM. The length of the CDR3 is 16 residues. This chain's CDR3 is CASSFFLGGRVQPQHF. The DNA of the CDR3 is TGTGCCAGCAGTTTCTTTCTAGGGGGCAGGGTTCAGCCCCAGCATTTT.

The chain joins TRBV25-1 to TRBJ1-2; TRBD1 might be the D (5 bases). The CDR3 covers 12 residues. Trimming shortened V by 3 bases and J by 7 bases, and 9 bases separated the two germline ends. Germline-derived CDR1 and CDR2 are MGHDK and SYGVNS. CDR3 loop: CASSDLDSGYTF. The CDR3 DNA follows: TGTGCCAGCAGTGACCTCGACAGTGGCTACACCTTC.

CDR3 DNA sequence: TGTGCCTGGAGTCGACTAGCGGGGGGTCTTGGCTACGAGCAGTACTTC. The encoded protein is CAWSRLAGGLGYEQYF. J is TRBJ2-7 and V is TRBV30; 13 bases align to TRBD2. This CDR3 spans 16 amino acids. The germline V gene encodes CDR1 GTSNPN and CDR2 SVGIG (reference sequence). Trimming cost V 2 bases and J 3 bases; bases outside gene matches: 7.

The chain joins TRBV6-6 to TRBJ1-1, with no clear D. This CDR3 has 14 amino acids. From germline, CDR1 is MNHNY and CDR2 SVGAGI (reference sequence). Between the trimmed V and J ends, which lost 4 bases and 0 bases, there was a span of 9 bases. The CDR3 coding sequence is TGTGCCAGCAGTTCCCCAATCATGAACACTGAAGCTTTCTTT. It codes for CASSSPIMNTEAFF.

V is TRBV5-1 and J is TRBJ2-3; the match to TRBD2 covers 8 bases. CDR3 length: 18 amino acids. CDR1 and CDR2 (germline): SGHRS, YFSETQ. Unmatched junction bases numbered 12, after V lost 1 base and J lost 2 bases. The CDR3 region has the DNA TGCGCCAGCAGCTTGAAACTAGCGGTAGGGCGGATCACAGATACGCAGTATTTT. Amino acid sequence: CASSLKLAVGRITDTQYF.

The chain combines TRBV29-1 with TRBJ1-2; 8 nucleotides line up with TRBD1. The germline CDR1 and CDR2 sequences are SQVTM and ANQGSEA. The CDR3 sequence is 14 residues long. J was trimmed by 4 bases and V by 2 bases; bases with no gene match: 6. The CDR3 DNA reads TGCAGCGTTGAAAGACAGGGGTTGGGCTATGGCTACACCTTC. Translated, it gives CSVERQGLGYGYTF.